This T cell receptor beta chain was sequenced for a study of T cells in Graves' hyperthyroidism and ophthalmopathy (dated by TCRdb to the late 2010s). Turning to the overall study: Peripheral blood samples were taken at the time of initial diagnosis, prior to any treatment. To identify TCR V-J signatures that set the groups apart, the researchers used a discovery cohort of roughly 100 patients, made up of around 40 with Graves' ophthalmopathy and some 60 with stable Graves' hyperthyroidism. Prospective prediction of ophthalmopathy was tested in an independent validation cohort consisting of fewer than 20 hyperthyroidism patients and some 15 patients who later progressed to ophthalmopathy. The approximately 90 discovery patients were divided at random into training and test sets in a 7:3 ratio. The paper describes TCR Vbeta CDR3 sequencing of roughly 130 peripheral blood samples, made up of some 40 ophthalmopathy patients, 70 to 75 hyperthyroidism patients and 17 progressor patients. In addition, the study compared T-cell repertoires in thyroid tissue and in blood from 6 or 7 Graves' hyperthyroidism patients. Following sampling, methimazole starting at 30 mg daily was given to hyperthyroidism patients, and high-dose intravenous methylprednisolone was given to ophthalmopathy patients. Summary of the overall study and its limitations: In validation, the model predicted progression to ophthalmopathy a median of 6.5 months before onset, with approximately 71% sensitivity and more than 72% specificity. In cross-validation, a model built on a 13 V-J signature told ophthalmopathy apart from stable hyperthyroidism with approximately 90% sensitivity and 81% to 82% specificity, and in testing the same model reached 80%/75%. Most expanded thyroid clonotypes (frequency above 0.001) were also found in blood, which suggests that blood repertoires may mirror thyroid immune responses. Sample size was not statistically predetermined, and blinding of investigators to group allocation was not performed.

Graves' hyperthyroidism was defined as stable when no progression to ophthalmopathy occurred over 18 months of follow-up. Hyperthyroidism patients were aged 18 to 65 years and newly diagnosed, with disease duration of less than 2 months. Any patient with an uncontrolled infection, another autoimmune disease, pregnancy or lactation was excluded. Diagnoses relied on clinical symptoms, serum thyroxine and TRAb, thyroid ultrasound and orbital computed tomography. PBMCs were separated from 7.5 to 10 ml of fresh peripheral blood using Ficoll-Paque density gradient centrifugation. Trizol reagent was used to extract total RNA, and RNA quality was then checked on an Agilent 2100 Bioanalyzer. This clonotype has at least ten counts. Its antigen is not yet known. No much larger clone is present one base from it, and per-base qualities are unavailable. Amplification of TCR beta CDR3 regions was carried out from RNA transcripts. The first round of RT-PCR for the TCR CDR3 was performed with the HTBI primer set and the Qiagen OneStep RT-PCR kit. Libraries were constructed in a second round of multiplex PCR, after which size selection and purification were carried out. The libraries were sequenced on an Illumina HiSeq2000 using paired-end 100 bp reads. The paper's data handling went like this. SOAPnuke was used to process the raw data, throwing out any read that contained adapters or uncalled bases, had a mean Phred below 15, or lacked an exact constant-primer or identifier match. High-quality paired reads were merged using COPE v1.2.5, and each unique nucleotide sequence was defined as a clonotype. MiTCR v1.1 was used to align clonotypes to the IMGT TRBV, TRBD and TRBJ reference segments. The analysis was restricted to V-J combinations with a frequency above 0.0001, which together covered 99.2% of the repertoires. The TCS score was defined as F50 (clonal expansion) divided by E x V (chaos), with BLOSUM62-based TCRdist calculated between CDR3 peptides within each V-J. Welch's t-statistics and random forest reduced 450 to 600 V-J features to 13, which were used in a naive Bayes classifier (R e1071). TCRdb cleaned the public reads at Q25 with fastp, built clones with MiXCR and kept in-frame beta chains. A single entry per CDR3 protein holds the most common genes and DNA from its merged rows. For this entry, the V and J calls and clone size follow TCRdb and not the study's own pipeline. This sample lists hundreds of thousands of distinct CDR3 sequences; 16% were detected once. In total, the top ten clones hold around 19% of the sample.

Germline trimming amounts to 7 bases on V and 2 bases on J, with 11 as the count of junction bases outside the gene matches. CDR1 and CDR2 were assigned from the germline V gene as MDHEN and SYDVKM. From the cysteine through the phenylalanine, the CDR3 covers 15 amino acids. Only the CDR3 part of the read is kept: 45 bases, read in frame from the first base. The clonotype comes from a woman younger than 30 with Graves' hyperthyroidism. This receptor chain uses TRBV28 and TRBJ2-7, and 7 junctional nucleotides match TRBD1. The source material was blood. The DNA is TGTGCCAGCACCCCTACCGGGCAGGGGGCCTACGAGCAGTACTTC. Its product reads: CASTPTGQGAYEQYF.